These 29 T cell receptor beta chains came from one sample sequenced in a study of Graves' ophthalmopathy and Graves' hyperthyroidism. The sequenced template was RNA, covering the TCR beta CDR3 region. Investigators did first-round RT-PCR with HTBI primers, then second-round multiplex PCR. MiXCR, run by TCRdb on the multiplex PCR reads, gives a single entry per CDR3 protein. The sample consists of about 410,000 distinct CDR3 sequences, around 19% of them appearing once. Sequencing was carried out using peripheral blood. The receptors were sampled from a woman younger than 30 with Graves' ophthalmopathy.

The table lists this clonotype with many counts. The chain is built from TRBV28 and TRBJ1-1; TRBD1 is a possible D gene (5 bases). The CDR3 has 14 residues. With 3 bases removed from V and 1 base from J, the gap between germline ends came to 9 bases. Germline V lookup: CDR1 MDHEN, CDR2 SYDVKM. This chain's CDR3 is CASSFSGENTEAFF. DNA of the CDR3: TGTGCCAGCAGTTTCTCGGGGGAGAACACTGAAGCTTTCTTT.

As for this clonotype: Germline is not matched at one junction end, which may reflect a read error. The chain uses TRBV6-2 or TRBV6-3 and TRBJ1-1; D ambiguous. Germline V lookup: CDR1 MNHEY, CDR2 SVGEGT. CDR3 length: 13 residues. The DNA of the CDR3 is TGTGCCAACAGTTATTATATACGCACTGAAGCTTTCTTT. Translated: CANSYYIRTEAFF.

This clonotype was seen at least ten times. The chain is built from TRBV7-9 and TRBJ2-7; 7 bases map to TRBD1. CDR1 SEHNR and CDR2 FQNEAQ come from the germline V gene (reference sequence). This CDR3 contains 14 residues. With 4 bases clipped from V and 4 bases from J, the junction kept 7 bases outside the gene matches. The CDR3 nucleotides are TGTGCCAGCAGCTCCCTAGGACAGGATTACGAGCAGTACTTC. Translated, it gives CASSSLGQDYEQYF.

This clonotype was seen many times. CDR3: CASRGAISNQPQHF. The CDR3 coding sequence is TGTGCCAGCAGGGGGGCGATTAGCAATCAGCCCCAGCATTTT. The chain recombines TRBV28 with TRBJ1-5; a possible D gene is TRBD1 (6 bases). V was shortened by 6 bases and J by 0 bases, with 9 bases between the two germline ends. CDR3 size: 14 residues. Germline CDR1 reads MDHEN; CDR2 reads SYDVKM.

This clonotype turned up a few times. The rearrangement links TRBV12-3 or TRBV12-4 to TRBJ2-5, with TRBD2 matching 7 bases. This CDR3 comprises 16 residues. Trimming at V came to 4 bases and at J to 1 base, leaving 9 bases not matched to a gene. The DNA for the CDR3 is TGTGCCAGCAGTTCGGGGGGAAGACTAATCCAAGAGACCCAGTACTTC. As protein: CASSSGGRLIQETQYF.

The table lists this clonotype with many counts. This rearrangement joins TRBV28 to TRBJ2-5; D might be TRBD1 (6 bases). This CDR3 is built from 15 residues. Germline-derived CDR1 and CDR2 are MDHEN and SYDVKM. Trimming removed 3 bases from V and 3 bases from J, with 14 bases in between. This CDR3 is CASSFGTTLKETQYF. CDR3 bases: TGTGCCAGCAGTTTTGGGACAACGCTGAAAGAGACCCAGTACTTC. The variable domain in full, completed from reference TRBV28 and TRBJ2-5, reads DVKVTQSSRYLVKRTGEKVFLECVQDMDHENMFWYRQDPGLGLRLIYFSYDVKMKEKGDIPEGYSVSREKKERFSLILESASTNQTSMYLCASSFGTTLKETQYFGPGTRLLVL.

The genes are TRBV11-2 and TRBJ1-1; possibly TRBD1 for D (6 bases). V was cut by 11 bases and J by 6 bases, with 31 bases left in between. In germline, CDR1 is SGHAT, CDR2 FQNNGV. The CDR3 contains 17 residues. CDR3 DNA sequence: TGTGCCGCCCGAGATAGGGGGGGGATTACAGGGAGCGCTGAAGCTTTCTTT. This gives the protein CAARDRGGITGSAEAFF.

This clonotype appeared many times. The DNA for the CDR3 is TGTGCTAGTGGTTTGGGGCTAGCGGGAGGTTCAACCGGGGAGCTGTTTTTT. Its translation: CASGLGLAGGSTGELFF. The chain is built from TRBV12-5 and TRBJ2-2; 11 positions match TRBD2. The germline V gene has CDR1 LGHNT and CDR2 FRNRAP. The CDR3 spans 17 residues. The ends lost 1 base at V and 5 bases at J; junction bases unmatched: 6. Combining the CDR3 with reference TRBV12-5 and TRBJ2-2 gives the whole variable domain DARVTQTPRHKVTEMGQEVTMRCQPILGHNTVFWYRQTMMQGLELLAYFRNRAPLDDSGMPKDRFSAEMPDATLATLKIQPSEPRDSAVYFCASGLGLAGGSTGELFFGEGSRLTVL.

This clonotype was observed at least ten times. The V gene is TRBV7-2, the J gene TRBJ2-5; D is undetermined. The germline gives CDR1 SGHTA, CDR2 FQGNSA. The CDR3 contains 15 residues. Trimming took off 5 bases at V and 4 bases at J, with 17 bases between the two ends. CDR3 sequence reads: CASSPQAGSGETQYF. Here the CDR3 DNA reads TGTGCCAGCAGCCCGCAAGCCGGGTCCGGAGAGACCCAGTACTTC.

This clonotype was seen ten or more times. J is TRBJ1-1 and V is TRBV20-1; 9 positions agree with TRBD1. CDR1 is DFQATT and CDR2 is SNEGSKA in the germline V gene (reference sequence). The CDR3 has 11 residues. With V trimmed by 8 bases and J by 11 bases, 9 bases remained unmatched. CDR3 sequence (DNA): TGCAGTCTTGGGACAGGGTTCAAGGCTTTCTTT. Its protein product is CSLGTGFKAFF.

This clonotype has ten or more counts. The chain combines TRBV4-3 with TRBJ2-7; 10 nucleotides align to TRBD2. With V trimmed by 1 base and J by 4 bases, 13 bases remained unmatched. The CDR3 has 18 residues. Germline values: CDR1 LGHNA, CDR2 YSLEER. DNA for the CDR3: TGCGCCAGCAGCCAAGTAGCTCAAGGCGCTAGCGGGGGATACGAGCAGTACTTC. Protein sequence: CASSQVAQGASGGYEQYF.

The table lists this clonotype with many counts. The J gene is TRBJ2-2, the V gene TRBV7-3; tentatively, D is TRBD1 (6 bases). The V gene lost 4 bases and the J gene lost 4 bases, with 13 bases spanning the gap. Germline V lookup: CDR1 SGHTA, CDR2 FQGTGA. The length of the CDR3 is 15 residues. This CDR3 is CASSSTAGVTGELFF. For the CDR3, the DNA is TGTGCCAGCAGCTCTACGGCAGGGGTCACCGGGGAGCTGTTTTTT.

Many counts were recorded for this clonotype. The chain employs TRBV6-1 and TRBJ1-2; D gene uncertain. The CDR3 spans 12 residues. Germline CDR1 is MNHNS and CDR2 is SASEGT. V was clipped by 8 bases and J by 0 bases, with 7 bases between them. The CDR3 DNA is TGTGCCAGCCAGCCAGCTAACTATGGCTACACCTTC. Translation: CASQPANYGYTF.

This clonotype has ten or more counts. The chain combines TRBV6-1 with TRBJ2-7; D might be TRBD1 (5 bases). CDR1 is MNHNS and CDR2 is SASEGT in the germline V gene. This CDR3 is built from 13 residues. V was shortened by 0 bases and J by 11 bases, with 14 bases between the two germline ends. As DNA, the CDR3 is TGTGCCAGCAGTGAAGCTGAGCAGGGTGGTGAGTACTTC. As protein: CASSEAEQGGEYF.

The sample holds many counts of this clonotype. This CDR3 is CASSLDFRNSYEQYF. CDR3 nucleotide sequence: TGCGCCAGCAGCTTGGATTTTAGAAACTCCTACGAGCAGTACTTC. The V and J genes are TRBV5-1 and TRBJ2-7; D not certain. The length of the CDR3 is 15 residues. CDR1 is SGHRS and CDR2 is YFSETQ in the germline V gene. V lost 0 bases and J lost 0, with 10 bases in between. The whole variable domain, filled in from reference TRBV5-1 and TRBJ2-7, reads KAGVTQTPRYLIKTRGQQVTLSCSPISGHRSVSWYQQTPGQGLQFLFEYFSETQRNKGNFPGRFSGRQFSNSRSEMNVSTLELGDSALYLCASSLDFRNSYEQYFGPGTRLTVT.

The genes are TRBV6-1 and TRBJ2-7; 11 nucleotides match TRBD1. J lost 6 bases, V lost 5 bases, and 6 bases had no gene match. CDR3 length: 14 amino acids. Germline V gives CDR1 MNHNS, CDR2 SASEGT. The DNA of the CDR3 is TGTGCCAGCAGTCCCCAGGGACAGGGGGGCGAGCAGTACTTC. Encoded protein: CASSPQGQGGEQYF.

This clonotype showed up many times. The V and J genes are TRBV6-1 and TRBJ1-2; a weak D match, TRBD1 (5 bases). Between the trimmed V and J ends, which lost 1 base and 7 bases, there was a span of 16 bases. Germline CDR1 MNHNS, CDR2 SASEGT. The CDR3 totals 15 residues. The CDR3 spells CASSEDSGVTSGYTF. The DNA for the CDR3 is TGTGCCAGCAGTGAAGACTCGGGGGTGACGAGTGGCTACACCTTC.

This clonotype was observed many times. The chain is built from TRBV5-1 and TRBJ1-2; D might be TRBD1 (6 bases). V was pared by 2 bases and J by 6 bases, with 11 bases between. In germline, CDR1 is SGHRS, CDR2 YFSETQ. This CDR3 has 13 amino acids. CDR3 amino acids: CASSFAGANGYTF. The DNA for the CDR3 is TGCGCCAGCAGCTTTGCAGGGGCGAATGGCTACACCTTC.

This clonotype was observed at least ten times. The rearrangement joins TRBV6-1 to TRBJ2-7; TRBD2 aligns across 14 bases. With V trimmed by 6 bases and J by 2 bases, 6 bases remained unmatched. Per germline, CDR1 MNHNS and CDR2 SASEGT. The CDR3 length is 16 residues. CDR3 amino acids: CASRGTSGRDTYEQYF. The CDR3 DNA reads as TGTGCCAGCAGAGGGACTAGCGGGAGAGATACCTACGAGCAGTACTTC.

This clonotype has a count of ten or more. The V gene is TRBV28, the J gene TRBJ2-5; D possibly matches TRBD1 or TRBD2 (5 bases each). This CDR3 is 17 amino acids long. V lost 5 bases and J lost 4, with 23 bases in between. CDR1 is MDHEN, CDR2 SYDVKM, per germline. CDR3 nucleotides: TGTGCCAGCAGTACCCCCCTGATAGGCCTGAGGGGAGAGACCCAGTACTTC. It yields the protein CASSTPLIGLRGETQYF. The variable domain in full, completed from reference TRBV28 and TRBJ2-5, reads DVKVTQSSRYLVKRTGEKVFLECVQDMDHENMFWYRQDPGLGLRLIYFSYDVKMKEKGDIPEGYSVSREKKERFSLILESASTNQTSMYLCASSTPLIGLRGETQYFGPGTRLLVL.

This clonotype was observed at least ten times. The CDR3 reads CASSEVGVNSPLHF. CDR3 nucleotides: TGTGCCAGCAGTGAAGTAGGGGTTAATTCACCCCTCCACTTT. The V and J genes are TRBV6-1 and TRBJ1-6; D might be TRBD1 (5 bases). There are 14 residues in the CDR3. Germline V gives CDR1 MNHNS, CDR2 SASEGT. Trimming took off 1 base at V and 6 bases at J, with 7 bases between the two ends.

This clonotype has a count of ten or more. V and J are TRBV9 and TRBJ2-2, with 9 bases fitting TRBD2. Germline CDR1 is SGDLS and CDR2 is YYNGEE. The CDR3 totals 16 residues. V lost 0 bases, J lost 0 bases, and 0 bases stayed unmatched. The CDR3 reads CASSVGLAANTGELFF. The CDR3 DNA reads as TGTGCCAGCAGCGTAGGACTAGCGGCGAACACCGGGGAGCTGTTTTTT.

This clonotype was seen many times. The V gene is TRBV6-1, the J gene TRBJ1-1; D call uncertain. The CDR3 extends over 13 amino acids. Trimming removed 8 bases at V and 5 bases at J, with 15 bases between. Germline V lookup: CDR1 MNHNS, CDR2 SASEGT. The CDR3 spells CASGENTSTEAFF. The CDR3 coding sequence is TGTGCCAGCGGCGAAAACACAAGTACTGAAGCTTTCTTT.

This clonotype showed up many times. This sequence joins TRBV6-5 and TRBJ2-7, with TRBD2 matching over 7 bases. CDR3 length: 14 residues. J was trimmed by 6 bases and V by 4 bases; bases with no gene match: 9. CDR1 is MNHEY and CDR2 is SVGAGI in the germline V gene. CDR3 region: CASSLTGLAGEQYF. The CDR3 DNA reads as TGTGCCAGCAGTTTGACGGGGTTAGCGGGCGAGCAGTACTTC.

This clonotype has at least ten counts. CDR3 in amino acids: CASSSYRGASYEQYF. CDR3 bases: TGTGCCAGCAGTTCTTACAGGGGGGCATCCTACGAGCAGTACTTC. V and J are TRBV6-5 and TRBJ2-7; the match to TRBD1 covers 8 bases. The CDR3 consists of 15 residues. Germline lookup yields CDR1 MNHEY and CDR2 SVGAGI. The V segment lost 4 bases and the J segment 1 base; nucleotides outside the gene matches: 6.

V is TRBV11-2 and J is TRBJ2-2, with TRBD2 identical over 10 bases. CDR1 SGHAT and CDR2 FQNNGV come from the germline V gene. This CDR3 has 17 residues. V was pared by 4 bases and J by 5 bases, with 10 bases of the junction left unmatched. CDR3 sequence: CASSSTPLAGATGELFF. CDR3 nucleotides: TGTGCCAGCAGCTCAACCCCTCTAGCGGGGGCGACCGGGGAGCTGTTTTTT.

V is TRBV20-1 and J is TRBJ2-7; D not resolved. The length of the CDR3 is 12 residues. V lost 4 bases and J lost 2, with 9 bases in between. Germline V gene lookup returns CDR1 DFQATT and CDR2 SNEGSKA (reference sequence). The CDR3 sequence is CSATRETYEQYF. The CDR3 DNA is TGCAGTGCTACAAGGGAAACCTACGAGCAGTACTTC.

This clonotype was detected a few times. V usage is TRBV12-3 or TRBV12-4 and J usage is TRBJ1-6; possibly TRBD1 for D (6 bases). The CDR3 runs to 15 residues. The V end was cut by 6 bases, the J end by 5 bases, with 14 bases between. CDR3 sequence (DNA): TGTGCCAGCAGCTTCAGGGGAATCGATAATTCACCCCTCCACTTT. It specifies CASSFRGIDNSPLHF.

J is TRBJ1-1 and V is TRBV7-3; TRBD1 aligns across 8 bases. Germline assignment: CDR1 SGHTA and CDR2 FQGTGA. The CDR3 has 18 residues. V was pared by 1 base and J by 3 bases, with 13 bases of the junction left unmatched. CDR3 in amino acids: CASSLSFPKDRDYTEAFF. The CDR3 DNA reads TGTGCCAGCAGCTTAAGTTTTCCGAAGGACAGGGACTACACTGAAGCTTTCTTT. Complete variable domain (other parts from reference TRBV7-3 and TRBJ1-1): GAGVSQTPSNKVTEKGKYVELRCDPISGHTALYWYRQSLGQGPEFLIYFQGTGAADDSGLPNDRFFAVRPEGSVSTLKIQRTERGDSAVYLCASSLSFPKDRDYTEAFFGQGTRLTVV.